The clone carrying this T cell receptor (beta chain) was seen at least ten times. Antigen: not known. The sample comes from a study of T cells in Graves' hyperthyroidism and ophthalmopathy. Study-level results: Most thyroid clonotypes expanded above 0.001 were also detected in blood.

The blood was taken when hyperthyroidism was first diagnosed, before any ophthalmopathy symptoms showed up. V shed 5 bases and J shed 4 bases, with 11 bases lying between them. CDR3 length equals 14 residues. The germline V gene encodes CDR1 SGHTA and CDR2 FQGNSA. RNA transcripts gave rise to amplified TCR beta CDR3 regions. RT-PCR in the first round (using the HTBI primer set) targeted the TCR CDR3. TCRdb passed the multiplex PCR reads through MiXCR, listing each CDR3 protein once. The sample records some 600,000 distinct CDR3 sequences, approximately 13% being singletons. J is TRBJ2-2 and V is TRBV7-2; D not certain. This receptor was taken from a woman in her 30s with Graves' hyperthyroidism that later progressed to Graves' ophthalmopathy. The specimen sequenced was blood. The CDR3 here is CASSVGWGTGELFF. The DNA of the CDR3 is TGTGCCAGCAGCGTGGGTTGGGGCACCGGGGAGCTGTTTTTT.